One and the same sample provided the 8 T cell receptor beta chains below, sequenced in a study of radiotherapy plus CTLA-4 blockade in lung cancer. Clones were sequenced by immunoSEQ multiplex PCR, and TCRdb holds only the in-frame ones, with some missing. The sample holds around 70,000 clones, around 83% seen once. The starting material was peripheral blood, obtained from a patient treated with radiotherapy plus ipilimumab. These receptors were collected from a human donor with non-small cell lung cancer who had a partial response to radiotherapy plus ipilimumab.

The gene calls are TRBV12-1 and TRBJ2-2; TRBD2, the D gene given by the table, was not confirmed from the DNA. TRBV12-1 is classified as a pseudogene. CDR3 length: 18 amino acids. CDR3 sequence reads: CASSFRPAGGPRTGELFF. The CDR3 coding sequence is TGTGCCAGCAGCTTTCGGCCAGCGGGAGGGCCGCGGACCGGGGAGCTGTTTTTT.

This rearrangement joins TRBV10-3 to TRBJ2-3, with 8 bases lining up with TRBD2. This CDR3 spans 14 amino acids. V lost 10 bases to trimming and J lost 3 bases; unmatched junction nucleotides: 9. The germline V gene encodes CDR1 ENHRY and CDR2 SYGVKD. CDR3 residues: CATSKRENTDTQYF. CDR3 nucleotides: TGTGCCACATCCAAGCGGGAGAATACAGATACGCAGTATTTT.

The chain links TRBV5-8 to TRBJ1-2; D is ambiguous. CDR1 and CDR2 from the germline V gene are SGHTS and YDEGEE. CDR3 length: 11 amino acids. V gave up 0 bases and J gave up 7 bases, with 4 bases separating them. The CDR3 DNA is TGTGCCAGCAGCTTGGTCTCTGGCTACACCTTC. This sequence encodes CASSLVSGYTF. The variable domain in full, completed from reference TRBV5-8 and TRBJ1-2, reads EAGVTQSPTHLIKTRGQQATLRCSPISGHTSVYWYQQALGLGLQFLLWYDEGEERNRGNFPPRFSGRQFPNYSSELNVNALELEDSALYLCASSLVSGYTFGSGTRLTVV.

The chain carries TRBV29-1 and TRBJ2-1; 8 nucleotides line up with TRBD1. Unmatched junction bases numbered 8, after V lost 1 base and J lost 15 bases. Germline assignment: CDR1 SQVTM and CDR2 ANQGSEA. CDR3 length: 12 amino acids. The CDR3 protein is CSVEGDRTSRFF. The CDR3 DNA sequence: TGCAGCGTTGAAGGGGACAGGACCTCGAGGTTCTTC.

The chain uses TRBV18 and TRBJ1-5; 8 bases fit TRBD1. Germline V lookup: CDR1 KGHSH, CDR2 LQKENI. The CDR3 covers 14 residues. The V gene end was trimmed by 8 bases and the J gene end by 6 bases; junction bases not matched to a gene: 9. CDR3 DNA sequence: TGTGCCAGCCAGGAAATTCAGGGGGCTCAGCCCCAGCATTTT. As protein: CASQEIQGAQPQHF.

The chain is built from TRBV5-4 and TRBJ2-1; TRBD2 aligns across 7 bases. Trimming at V came to 1 base and at J to 8 bases, leaving 6 bases not matched to a gene. CDR3 length: 14 residues. In germline, CDR1 is SGHNT, CDR2 YYREEE (reference sequence). The CDR3 bases are TGTGCCAGCAGCTTGAAGGGCGGGAGCTATGAGCAGTTCTTC. As protein: CASSLKGGSYEQFF.

The chain has TRBV6-4 and TRBJ2-1; D possibly corresponds to TRBD2 (5 bases). CDR1 is MRHNA, CDR2 SNTAGT, per germline. V lost 6 bases and J lost 3, with 12 bases in between. CDR3 length equals 14 residues. Here the CDR3 DNA reads TGTGCCAGCAGCCCGGACTCCAGCTACAATGAGCAGTTCTTC. Translated: CASSPDSSYNEQFF.

The chain recombines TRBV18 with TRBJ2-3; tentatively, D is TRBD2 (6 bases). The CDR3 runs to 15 residues. CDR1 is KGHSH and CDR2 is LQKENI in the germline V gene. Trimming shortened V by 5 bases and J by 0 bases, and 12 bases separated the two germline ends. The CDR3 region is CASSGTDTSTDTQYF. In nucleotides, the CDR3 is TGTGCCAGCTCAGGGACTGATACTAGCACAGATACGCAGTATTTT.